The next 28 T cell receptor beta chains were all read from a single sample in a study of blood T cell repertoires in COVID-19. The assay was immunoSEQ multiplex PCR, and TCRdb's table has in-frame clones only and misses some. The sample shows approximately 470,000 clones, around 90% of them seen only once. The sequencing sample was made of PBMCs or T cells enriched from blood (not recorded which). All receptors come from a woman aged 18 to 35 who had recovered from COVID-19.

This chain links TRBV2 with TRBJ1-6, with a weak D call TRBD1 (5 bases). Germline assignment: CDR1 SNHLY and CDR2 FYNNEI. Deletions cut 1 base from V and 10 bases from J, with 14 bases between. The CDR3 has 15 amino acids. CDR3: CASSEGLGGSSPLHF. The CDR3 DNA sequence: TGTGCCAGCAGTGAAGGTTTGGGGGGGTCGTCACCCCTCCACTTT.

The chain carries TRBV6-5 and TRBJ1-1; tentative D call: TRBD1 (5 bases). The germline gives CDR1 MNHEY, CDR2 SVGAGI. CDR3 length equals 13 residues. Trimming took off 6 bases at V and 6 bases at J, with 14 bases between the two ends. The chain's CDR3 is CASSPSGVAEAFF. The CDR3 nucleotides read TGTGCCAGCAGCCCCTCGGGGGTAGCTGAAGCTTTCTTT.

The CDR3 loop reads CASIGPGQGTSNEKLFF. CDR3 bases: TGTGCCAGTATAGGCCCAGGACAGGGGACATCTAATGAAAAACTGTTTTTT. This sequence joins TRBV19 and TRBJ1-4; 9 bases are shared with TRBD1. Trimming cost V 7 bases and J 3 bases; bases outside gene matches: 12. Germline CDR1 reads LNHDA; CDR2 reads SQIVND (reference sequence). The CDR3 has 17 residues.

This clone occurred once. The V and J genes are TRBV11-2 and TRBJ2-3; no reliable D call. Germline assignment: CDR1 SGHAT and CDR2 FQNNGV. V lost 3 bases and J 0 bases, leaving 7 bases between the germline ends. The CDR3 totals 14 residues. The CDR3 DNA sequence: TGTGCCAGCAGCTTGGTTACTAGCACAGATACGCAGTATTTT. Encoded protein: CASSLVTSTDTQYF. The full variable domain, its missing parts supplied by reference TRBV11-2 and TRBJ2-3, is EAGVAQSPRYKIIEKRQSVAFWCNPISGHATLYWYQQILGQGPKLLIQFQNNGVVDDSQLPKDRFSAERLKGVDSTLKIQPAKLEDSAVYLCASSLVTSTDTQYFGPGTRLTVL.

The chain employs TRBV18 and TRBJ1-1; 9 bases fit TRBD1. Germline assignment: CDR1 KGHSH and CDR2 LQKENI. Trimming at V came to 6 bases and at J to 3 bases, leaving 8 bases not matched to a gene. This CDR3 spans 15 amino acids. This CDR3 is CASSPGQGRYTEAFF. The CDR3 coding sequence is TGTGCCAGCTCTCCGGGACAGGGCCGGTACACTGAAGCTTTCTTT.

The J gene is TRBJ2-3, the V gene TRBV21-1; the table assigns TRBD2, which was not confirmed against the DNA. TRBV21-1 is a documented pseudogene. The CDR3 totals 15 residues. The CDR3 DNA is TGTGCCAGCAGCAAAGAAGCTACGGGCACAGATACGCAGTATTTT. Encoded protein: CASSKEATGTDTQYF.

V is TRBV5-1 and J is TRBJ1-1, with 12 nucleotides matching TRBD1. V dropped 0 bases and J dropped 1; count of bases not matched to a gene: 10. Germline loops: CDR1 SGHRS, CDR2 YFSETQ. The CDR3 spans 19 residues. DNA of the CDR3: TGCGCCAGCAGCTTGGCGGGACAGGGGGCTCAAGGGGCGAACACTGAAGCTTTCTTT. Its protein is CASSLAGQGAQGANTEAFF. The variable domain in full, completed from reference TRBV5-1 and TRBJ1-1, reads KAGVTQTPRYLIKTRGQQVTLSCSPISGHRSVSWYQQTPGQGLQFLFEYFSETQRNKGNFPGRFSGRQFSNSRSEMNVSTLELGDSALYLCASSLAGQGAQGANTEAFFGQGTRLTVV.

This sequence joins TRBV19 and TRBJ1-3; the D is unclear. The CDR3 sequence is 13 residues long. Germline-derived CDR1 and CDR2 are LNHDA and SQIVND (reference sequence). The ends were cut back, 7 bases at V and 0 bases at J, with 7 bases in the middle. The CDR3 DNA sequence: TGTGCCAGTACCACATCCTCTGGAAACACCATATATTTT. It translates to CASTTSSGNTIYF.

Turning to this clone: The same CDR3 also results from other DNA sequences found in this sample. In nucleotides, the CDR3 is TGCGCCAGCAGCCAAGCTGGCGGAGAGACCCAGTACTTC. Residues: CASSQAGGETQYF. The V call is TRBV4-1, the J call TRBJ2-5, with no clear D. CDR3 length: 13 amino acids. CDR1 and CDR2 (germline): MGHRA, YSYEKL. V was shortened by 1 base and J by 4 bases, with 7 bases between the two germline ends.

This clone was counted a single time. The chain couples TRBV6-6 to TRBJ2-5, with 10 bases identical to TRBD2. The germline CDR1 and CDR2 sequences are MNHNY and SVGAGI (reference sequence). J gave up 4 bases and V 7 bases, and 12 bases lay outside the gene matches. CDR3 length: 16 residues. The DNA of the CDR3 is TGTGCCAGCATGCTAGCGGGGGACCCCGGGGGAGAGACCCAGTACTTC. Protein sequence: CASMLAGDPGGETQYF.

The J gene is TRBJ2-3, the V gene TRBV10-2; 10 bases match TRBD2. The CDR3 extends over 14 amino acids. CDR1 is WSHSY, CDR2 SAAADI, per germline. J was trimmed by 2 bases and V by 11 bases; bases with no gene match: 7. CDR3 nucleotides: TGCGCCGGTCGGACTAGCGGAGACACAGATACGCAGTATTTT. It codes for CAGRTSGDTDTQYF.

This clone came up once. The chain combines TRBV28 with TRBJ1-2; no clear D. This CDR3 comprises 15 residues. Germline lookup yields CDR1 MDHEN and CDR2 SYDVKM. Trimming took off 3 bases at V and 2 bases at J, with 13 bases between the two ends. The CDR3 DNA reads TGTGCCAGCAGTTTTATCTCTCGTTTAAACTATGGCTACACCTTC. This encodes CASSFISRLNYGYTF.

A word on this clone: The identical CDR3 is also encoded by other nucleotide sequences in the sample. The gene calls are TRBV5-6 and TRBJ2-2; tentatively, D is TRBD1 (5 bases). The CDR3 consists of 15 residues. Germline CDR1 is SGHDT and CDR2 is YYEEEE. V was shortened by 0 bases and J by 2 bases, with 8 bases between the two germline ends. CDR3 sequence (DNA): TGTGCCAGCAGCTTGGTCAGGGCAAACACCGGGGAGCTGTTTTTT. Encoded protein: CASSLVRANTGELFF.

The chain links TRBV7-9 to TRBJ1-4, with a weak D call TRBD1 (5 bases). Between the trimmed V and J ends, which lost 5 bases and 8 bases, there was a span of 18 bases. The V gene's germline CDR1 is SEHNR and CDR2 FQNEAQ (reference sequence). The CDR3 covers 15 residues. The CDR3 bases are TGTGCCAGCAGCCTCTCGCGGGGGGTCGGGGAAAAACTGTTTTTT. Protein sequence: CASSLSRGVGEKLFF.

The V and J genes are TRBV19 and TRBJ2-3, with 8 bases fitting TRBD1. Germline V gene data show CDR1 as LNHDA and CDR2 as SQIVND (reference sequence). The CDR3 contains 16 residues. The V segment lost 5 bases and the J segment 5 bases; nucleotides outside the gene matches: 12. The CDR3 DNA follows: TGTGCCAGTAGTGCAGGGGACAGGTTTGAGGAAGATACGCAGTATTTT. Amino acids: CASSAGDRFEEDTQYF.

This clone occurred a few times. The chain employs TRBV7-8 and TRBJ2-7, with a weak D call TRBD1 (6 bases). The CDR3 spans 12 residues. The germline gives CDR1 SGHVS, CDR2 FQNEAQ. Trimming took 5 bases from V and 7 from J, leaving 12 bases between them. This CDR3 is CASSPGQYEQYF. Written as DNA, the CDR3 is TGTGCCAGCAGCCCCGGACAGTATGAGCAGTACTTC.

The table lists this clone with a count of one. V is TRBV3-1 (or the pseudogene TRBV3-2) and J is TRBJ2-7; 8 nucleotides agree with TRBD1. Germline CDR1 reads LGHDT; CDR2 reads YNNKEL (reference sequence). The CDR3 runs to 14 residues. The V segment lost 4 bases and the J segment 5 bases; nucleotides outside the gene matches: 7. CDR3 amino acids: CASSPGDRGDEQYF. The CDR3 coding sequence is TGTGCCAGCAGCCCAGGAGACAGGGGCGACGAGCAGTACTTC.

The chain recombines TRBV30 with TRBJ2-7, with TRBD2 matching 9 bases. The CDR3 sequence is 15 residues long. J lost 3 bases, V lost 0 bases, and 6 bases had no gene match. Germline V gives CDR1 GTSNPN, CDR2 SVGIG (reference sequence). CDR3 coding DNA: TGTGCCTGGAGTGTACGCGCTAGCGGGAACTACGAGCAGTACTTC. Residues: CAWSVRASGNYEQYF.

In this sample, this clone turned up once. The rearrangement joins TRBV27 to TRBJ1-2; TRBD1 agrees at 8 bases. The CDR3 contains 14 residues. Looked up from germline, CDR1 is MNHEY and CDR2 is SMNVEV (reference sequence). Trimming took 2 bases from V and 7 from J; bases not matched to a gene: 6. The CDR3 coding sequence is TGTGCCAGCAGTTTAGGGCAGGGGGCTCGTGGCTACACCTTC. This translates into CASSLGQGARGYTF.

V gene TRBV7-2 combines with J gene TRBJ2-5; D ambiguous. CDR3 length: 14 amino acids. Germline CDR1 and CDR2: SGHTA and FQGNSA. V lost 1 base to trimming and J lost 5 bases, with 11 bases between them. CDR3 loop: CASSLVGSPETQYF. In DNA form, the CDR3 reads TGTGCCAGCAGCTTAGTGGGTAGCCCGGAGACCCAGTACTTC.

V usage is TRBV5-6 and J usage is TRBJ1-2; 7 bases are a match to TRBD1. Germline V gene lookup returns CDR1 SGHDT and CDR2 YYEEEE. Trimming took 0 bases from V and 10 from J; bases not matched to a gene: 6. The CDR3 is 13 residues long. This chain's CDR3 is CASSLGQGSIYTF. DNA for the CDR3: TGTGCCAGCAGCTTGGGACAGGGATCCATCTACACCTTC.

A single count supports this clone. This sequence joins TRBV11-1 and TRBJ2-7; no clear D gene. V lost 3 bases and J 0 bases, leaving 9 bases between the germline ends. The germline V gene has CDR1 SGHAT and CDR2 FQDESV (reference sequence). This CDR3 comprises 14 residues. CDR3 sequence (DNA): TGTGCCAGCAGCTTCCGGGTGAGCTCCTACGAGCAGTACTTC. Its translation is CASSFRVSSYEQYF.

The chain has TRBV2 and TRBJ2-3, with 12 bases aligning to TRBD2. Germline CDR1 SNHLY, CDR2 FYNNEI. V shed 6 bases and J 9 bases; nucleotides not matched to a gene: 7. This CDR3 contains 14 residues. This CDR3 reads CASRASGGARTQYF. The CDR3 nucleotides read TGTGCCAGCAGGGCTAGCGGGGGGGCTAGAACGCAGTATTTT.

V is TRBV4-1 and J is TRBJ2-3; TRBD2 might be the D (5 bases). The CDR3 loop spans 13 amino acids. With 8 bases removed from V and 4 bases from J, the gap between germline ends came to 13 bases. CDR1 MGHRA and CDR2 YSYEKL come from the germline V gene. The CDR3 spells CASSLLRADTQYF. For the CDR3, the DNA is TGCGCCAGCTCCTTACTGAGGGCAGATACGCAGTATTTT.

The chain couples TRBV5-5 to TRBJ1-5; 8 bases align to TRBD1. The CDR3 extends over 16 amino acids. Trimming removed 0 bases from V and 0 bases from J; junction bases left unmatched: 2. Germline CDR1 is SGHKS and CDR2 is YYEKEE (reference sequence). For the CDR3, the DNA is TGTGCCAGCAGCTTGGGGACAGGGAATAGCAATCAGCCCCAGCATTTT. Protein product: CASSLGTGNSNQPQHF.

This clone was recorded only once. This chain links TRBV10-3 with TRBJ2-5, with D possibly being TRBD2 (5 bases). The CDR3 loop spans 14 amino acids. CDR1 ENHRY and CDR2 SYGVKD come from the germline V gene. V was cut by 3 bases and J by 5 bases, with 13 bases left in between. CDR3 in DNA: TGTGCCATCAGTGATCAGGCTAGCCACGAGACCCAGTACTTC. It encodes CAISDQASHETQYF.

About this clone itself: Other nucleotide sequences from this sample produce the same CDR3. The chain has TRBV5-1 and TRBJ1-1; 8 nucleotides match TRBD1. V lost 2 bases and J lost 4; bases outside the gene matches: 1. From germline, CDR1 is SGHRS and CDR2 YFSETQ. CDR3 size: 13 residues. CDR3 nucleotides: TGCGCCAGCAGCTTCGGACAGGGCACTGAAGCTTTCTTT. It is translated as CASSFGQGTEAFF.

The chain joins TRBV2 to TRBJ1-6; TRBD1 is a possible D gene (5 bases). The V gene lost 4 bases and the J gene lost 9 bases, with 13 bases spanning the gap. Germline CDR1 reads SNHLY; CDR2 reads FYNNEI. CDR3 length equals 14 residues. In DNA form, the CDR3 reads TGTGCCAGCAGTGCAACAGGCGGGGGTTCACCCCTCCACTTT. Its translation: CASSATGGGSPLHF.